Sequencing of this T cell receptor beta chain was carried out in a study of blood T cells in healthy people across ages. Study-level results: Because sorting was not performed, PBMCs prevented conclusive naive versus antigen-experienced comparison. Unknown CMV status may confound age-related changes in expanded clones. Significant beta diversity loss was already apparent by age roughly 38, declining roughly linearly.

Per sample, at least 5 micrograms of total RNA were extracted. A second roughly 6 to 11 cycle PCR used barcoded and J-beta primers. MiXCR was run by TCRdb on the 5' RACE reads, yielding one entry per CDR3 protein. The top ten clones hold approximately 32% of a sample with some 640,000 distinct CDR3 sequences, over 45% of them seen once. Comment on this clonotype: The antigen remains unidentified.

This CDR3 is 13 amino acids long. Trimming pared 3 bases from V and 8 bases from J, leaving 11 bases between. Per the germline V gene, CDR1 is SGHTA and CDR2 is FQGNSA. The chain carries TRBV7-2 and TRBJ2-1; the D gene is possibly TRBD1 (5 bases). The receptor comes from a woman aged 55-70 years in good health. The sequenced sample consisted of blood. CDR3 amino acids: CASSLNQGDEQFF. CDR3 coding DNA: TGTGCCAGCAGCTTGAACCAGGGCGATGAGCAGTTCTTC.